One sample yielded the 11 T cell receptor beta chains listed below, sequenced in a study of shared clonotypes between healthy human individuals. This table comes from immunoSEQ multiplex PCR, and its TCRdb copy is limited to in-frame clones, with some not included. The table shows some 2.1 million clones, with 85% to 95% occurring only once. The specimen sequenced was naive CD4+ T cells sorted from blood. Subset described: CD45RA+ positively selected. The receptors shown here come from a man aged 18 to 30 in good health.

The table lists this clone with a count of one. The CDR3 DNA follows: TGTGCCATTCGTACTAGCGGGGGATACACAGATACGCAGTATTTT. It specifies CAIRTSGGYTDTQYF. V is TRBV10-3 and J is TRBJ2-3, with 11 positions matching TRBD2. The CDR3 loop spans 15 amino acids. Looked up from germline, CDR1 is ENHRY and CDR2 is SYGVKD. V shed 9 bases and J 2 bases; nucleotides not matched to a gene: 7.

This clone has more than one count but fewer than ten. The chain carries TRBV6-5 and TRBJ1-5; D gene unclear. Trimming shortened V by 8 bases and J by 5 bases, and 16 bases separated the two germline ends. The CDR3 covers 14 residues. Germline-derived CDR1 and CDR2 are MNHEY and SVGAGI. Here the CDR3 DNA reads TGTGCCAGCTCCTATATAGGCCAGGATCAGCCCCAGCATTTT. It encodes CASSYIGQDQPQHF.

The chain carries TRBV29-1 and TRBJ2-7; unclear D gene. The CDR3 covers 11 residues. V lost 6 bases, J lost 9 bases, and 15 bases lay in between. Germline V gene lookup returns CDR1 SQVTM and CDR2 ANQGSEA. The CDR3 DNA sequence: TGCAGCGTGCTGACCGGTACTGCGCAGTACTTC. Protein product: CSVLTGTAQYF.

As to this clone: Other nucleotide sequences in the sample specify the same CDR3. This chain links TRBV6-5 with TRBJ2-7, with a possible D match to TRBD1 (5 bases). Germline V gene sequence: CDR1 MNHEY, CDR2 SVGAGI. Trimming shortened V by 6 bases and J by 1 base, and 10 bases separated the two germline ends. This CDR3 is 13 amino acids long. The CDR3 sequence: CASSQGPSYEQYF. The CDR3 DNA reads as TGTGCCAGCAGCCAGGGCCCTTCCTACGAGCAGTACTTC.

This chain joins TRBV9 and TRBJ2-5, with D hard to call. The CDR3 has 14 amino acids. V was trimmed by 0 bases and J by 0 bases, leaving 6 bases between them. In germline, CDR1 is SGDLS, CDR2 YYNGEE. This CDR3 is CASSVEANQETQYF. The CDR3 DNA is TGTGCCAGCAGCGTAGAGGCTAACCAAGAGACCCAGTACTTC.

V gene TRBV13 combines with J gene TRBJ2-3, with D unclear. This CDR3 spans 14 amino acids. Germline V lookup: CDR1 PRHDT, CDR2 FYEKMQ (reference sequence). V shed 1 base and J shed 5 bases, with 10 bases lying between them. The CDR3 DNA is TGTGCCAGCAGCTTAGTGTCCTGTCGAGATACGCAGTATTTT. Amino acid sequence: CASSLVSCRDTQYF.

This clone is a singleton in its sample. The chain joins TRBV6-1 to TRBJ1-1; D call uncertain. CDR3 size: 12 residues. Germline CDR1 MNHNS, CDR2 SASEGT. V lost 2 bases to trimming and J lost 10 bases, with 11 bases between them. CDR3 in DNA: TGTGCCAGCAGTGAAATGGCAGTAGGAGCTTTCTTT. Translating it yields CASSEMAVGAFF.

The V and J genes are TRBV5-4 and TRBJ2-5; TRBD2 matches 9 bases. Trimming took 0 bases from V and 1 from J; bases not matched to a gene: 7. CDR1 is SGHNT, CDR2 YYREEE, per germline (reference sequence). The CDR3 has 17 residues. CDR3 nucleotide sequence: TGTGCCAGCAGCTTGGAGATAGGGCGGGGGGGCCAAGAGACCCAGTACTTC. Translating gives CASSLEIGRGGQETQYF.

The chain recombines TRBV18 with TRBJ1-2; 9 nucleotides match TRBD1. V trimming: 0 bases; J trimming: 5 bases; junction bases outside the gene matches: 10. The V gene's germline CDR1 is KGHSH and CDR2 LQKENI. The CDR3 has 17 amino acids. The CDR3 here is CASSPPPTGQGPYGYTF. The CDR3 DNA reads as TGTGCCAGCTCACCACCCCCGACGGGACAGGGACCTTATGGCTACACCTTC.

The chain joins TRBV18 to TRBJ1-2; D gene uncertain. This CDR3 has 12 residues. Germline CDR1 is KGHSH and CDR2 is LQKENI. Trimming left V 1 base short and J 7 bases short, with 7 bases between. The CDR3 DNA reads TGTGCCAGCTCACCACTCAGTTCTGGCTACACCTTC. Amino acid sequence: CASSPLSSGYTF.

DNA of the CDR3: TGTGCCAGCAGCCTATTGGGGGGCCAAGAGACCCAGTACTTC. As protein: CASSLLGGQETQYF. This rearrangement joins TRBV28 to TRBJ2-5; tentative D call: TRBD2 (6 bases). The CDR3 runs to 14 residues. The germline gives CDR1 MDHEN, CDR2 SYDVKM. Deletions cut 6 bases from V and 1 base from J, with 12 bases between.